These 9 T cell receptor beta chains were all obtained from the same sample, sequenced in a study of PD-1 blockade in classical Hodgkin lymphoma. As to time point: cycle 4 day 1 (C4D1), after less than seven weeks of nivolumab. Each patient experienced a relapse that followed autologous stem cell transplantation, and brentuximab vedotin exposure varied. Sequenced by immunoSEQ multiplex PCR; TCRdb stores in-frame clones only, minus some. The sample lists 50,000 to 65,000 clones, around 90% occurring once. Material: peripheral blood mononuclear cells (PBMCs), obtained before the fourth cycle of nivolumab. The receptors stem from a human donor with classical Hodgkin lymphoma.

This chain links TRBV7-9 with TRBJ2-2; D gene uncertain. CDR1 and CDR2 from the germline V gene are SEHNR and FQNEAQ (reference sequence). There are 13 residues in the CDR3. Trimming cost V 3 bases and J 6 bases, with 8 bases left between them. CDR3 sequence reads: CASSFPIAGELFF. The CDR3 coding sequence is TGTGCCAGCAGCTTCCCGATCGCCGGGGAGCTGTTTTTT. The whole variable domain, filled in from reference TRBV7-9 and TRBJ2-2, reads DTGVSQNPRHKITKRGQNVTFRCDPISEHNRLYWYRQTLGQGPEFLTYFQNEAQLEKSRLLSDRFSAERPKGSFSTLEIQRTEQGDSAMYLCASSFPIAGELFFGEGSRLTVL.

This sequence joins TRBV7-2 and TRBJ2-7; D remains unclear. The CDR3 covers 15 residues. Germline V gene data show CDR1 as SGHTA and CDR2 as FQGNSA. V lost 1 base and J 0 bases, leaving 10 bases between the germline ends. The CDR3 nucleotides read TGTGCCAGCAGCTTAGGAAGGGCCTACTCCTACGAGCAGTACTTC. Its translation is CASSLGRAYSYEQYF. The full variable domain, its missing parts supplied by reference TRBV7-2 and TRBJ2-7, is GAGVSQSPSNKVTEKGKDVELRCDPISGHTALYWYRQSLGQGLEFLIYFQGNSAPDKSGLPSDRFSAERTGGSVSTLTIQRTQQEDSAVYLCASSLGRAYSYEQYFGPGTRLTVT.

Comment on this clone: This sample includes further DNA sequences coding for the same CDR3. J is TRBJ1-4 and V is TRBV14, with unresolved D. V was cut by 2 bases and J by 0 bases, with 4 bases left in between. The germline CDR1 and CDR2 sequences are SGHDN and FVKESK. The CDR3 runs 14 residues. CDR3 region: CASSQRATNEKLFF. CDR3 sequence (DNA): TGTGCCAGCAGCCAAAGGGCAACTAATGAAAAACTGTTTTTT. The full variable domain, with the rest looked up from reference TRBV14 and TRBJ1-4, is EAGVTQFPSHSVIEKGQTVTLRCDPISGHDNLYWYRRVMGKEIKFLLHFVKESKQDESGMPNNRFLAERTGGTYSTLKVQPAELEDSGVYFCASSQRATNEKLFFGSGTQLSVL.

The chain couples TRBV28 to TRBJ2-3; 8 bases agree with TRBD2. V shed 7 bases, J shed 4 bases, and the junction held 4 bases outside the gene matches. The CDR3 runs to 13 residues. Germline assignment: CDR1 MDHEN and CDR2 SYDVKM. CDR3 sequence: CASIGGAPDTQYF. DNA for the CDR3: TGTGCCAGCATCGGGGGGGCCCCAGATACGCAGTATTTT.

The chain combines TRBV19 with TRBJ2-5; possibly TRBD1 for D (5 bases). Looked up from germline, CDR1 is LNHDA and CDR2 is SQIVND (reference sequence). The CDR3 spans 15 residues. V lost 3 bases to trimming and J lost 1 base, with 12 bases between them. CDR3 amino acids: CASSIGLQAQETQYF. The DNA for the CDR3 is TGTGCCAGTAGTATTGGGCTACAGGCCCAAGAGACCCAGTACTTC.

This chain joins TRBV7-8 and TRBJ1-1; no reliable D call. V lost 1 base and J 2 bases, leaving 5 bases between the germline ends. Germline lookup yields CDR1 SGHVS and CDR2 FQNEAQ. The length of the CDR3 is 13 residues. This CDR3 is CASSLGENTEAFF. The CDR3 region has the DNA TGTGCCAGCAGCTTAGGGGAAAACACTGAAGCTTTCTTT.

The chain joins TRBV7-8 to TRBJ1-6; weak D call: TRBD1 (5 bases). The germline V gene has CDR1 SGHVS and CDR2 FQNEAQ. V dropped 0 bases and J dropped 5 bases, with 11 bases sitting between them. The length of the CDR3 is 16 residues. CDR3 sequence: CASSLAVGLDNSPLHF. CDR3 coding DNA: TGTGCCAGCAGCTTAGCGGTGGGGCTCGATAATTCACCCCTCCACTTT.

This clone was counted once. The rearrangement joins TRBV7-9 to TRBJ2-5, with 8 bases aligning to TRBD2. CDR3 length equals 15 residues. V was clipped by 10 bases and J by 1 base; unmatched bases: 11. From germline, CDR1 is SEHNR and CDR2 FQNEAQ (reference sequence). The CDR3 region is CATGRGWAPQETQYF. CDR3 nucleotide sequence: TGTGCCACCGGGAGGGGTTGGGCTCCCCAAGAGACCCAGTACTTC.

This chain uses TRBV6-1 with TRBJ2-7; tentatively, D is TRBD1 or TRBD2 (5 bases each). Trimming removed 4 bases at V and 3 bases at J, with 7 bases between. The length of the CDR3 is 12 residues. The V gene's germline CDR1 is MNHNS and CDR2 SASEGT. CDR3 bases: TGTGCCAGCAGTGTGGGGGACTACGAGCAGTACTTC. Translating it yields CASSVGDYEQYF.